The clone carrying this TCR beta chain was found a few times. CDR3 size: 15 residues. Trimming cost V 2 bases and J 0 bases, with 10 bases left between them. Germline V lookup: CDR1 SGDLS, CDR2 YYNGEE. This specimen comes from a study of T cells in Graves' hyperthyroidism and ophthalmopathy. Fresh peripheral blood, more than 8 ml of it, supplied the PBMCs. TCR beta CDR3 regions were amplified from RNA transcripts. TCR CDR3 underwent first-round RT-PCR with the HTBI primer set. TCRdb processed the multiplex PCR reads anew with MiXCR; each CDR3 protein has one entry. The sample includes approximately 700,000 distinct CDR3 sequences, roughly 15% of them seen just once.

This chain joins TRBV9 and TRBJ2-3; D uncertain. The sequencing input was blood. This sequence was found in a young man with Graves' hyperthyroidism. In nucleotides, the CDR3 is TGTGCCAGCAGCGTGAGTCTACTTAGCACAGATACGCAGTATTTT. Translating it yields CASSVSLLSTDTQYF. Together with reference TRBV9 and TRBJ2-3, the CDR3 gives the full variable domain: DSGVTQTPKHLITATGQRVTLRCSPRSGDLSVYWYQQSLDQGLQFLIQYYNGEERAKGNILERFSAQQFPDLHSELNLSSLELGDSALYFCASSVSLLSTDTQYFGPGTRLTVL.